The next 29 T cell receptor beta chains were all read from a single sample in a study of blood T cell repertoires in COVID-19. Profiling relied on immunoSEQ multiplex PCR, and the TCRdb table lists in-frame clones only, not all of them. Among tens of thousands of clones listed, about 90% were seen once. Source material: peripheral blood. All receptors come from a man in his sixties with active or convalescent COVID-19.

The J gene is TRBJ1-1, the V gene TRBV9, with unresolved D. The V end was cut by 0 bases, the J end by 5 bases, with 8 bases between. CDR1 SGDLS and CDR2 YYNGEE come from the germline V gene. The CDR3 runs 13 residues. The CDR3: CASSVGPGTEAFF. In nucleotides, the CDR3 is TGTGCCAGCAGCGTAGGTCCGGGAACTGAAGCTTTCTTT.

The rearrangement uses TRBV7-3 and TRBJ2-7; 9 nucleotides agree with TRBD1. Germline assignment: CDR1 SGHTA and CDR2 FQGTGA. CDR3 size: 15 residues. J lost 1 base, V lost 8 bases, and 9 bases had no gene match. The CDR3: CASATGGTGSYEQYF. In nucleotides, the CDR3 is TGTGCCAGCGCCACCGGGGGGACAGGGTCCTACGAGCAGTACTTC.

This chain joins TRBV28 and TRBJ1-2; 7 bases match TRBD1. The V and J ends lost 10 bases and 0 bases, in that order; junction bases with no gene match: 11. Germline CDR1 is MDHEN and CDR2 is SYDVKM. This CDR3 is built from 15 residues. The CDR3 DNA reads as TGTGCCACCTGGCTCACAGGGGCGGCTAACTATGGCTACACCTTC. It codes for CATWLTGAANYGYTF.

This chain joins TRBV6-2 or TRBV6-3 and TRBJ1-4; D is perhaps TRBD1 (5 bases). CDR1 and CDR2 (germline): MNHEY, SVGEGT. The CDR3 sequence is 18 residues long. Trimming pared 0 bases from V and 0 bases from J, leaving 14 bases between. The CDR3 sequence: CASSYSIPGRSTNEKLFF. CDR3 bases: TGTGCCAGCAGTTACTCAATTCCAGGGAGGTCAACTAATGAAAAACTGTTTTTT.

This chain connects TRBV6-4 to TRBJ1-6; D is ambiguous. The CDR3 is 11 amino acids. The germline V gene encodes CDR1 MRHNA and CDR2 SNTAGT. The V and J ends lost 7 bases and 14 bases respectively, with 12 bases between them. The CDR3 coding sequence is TGTGCCAGCACCGAATTCGGGGCCCTCCACTTT. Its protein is CASTEFGALHF.

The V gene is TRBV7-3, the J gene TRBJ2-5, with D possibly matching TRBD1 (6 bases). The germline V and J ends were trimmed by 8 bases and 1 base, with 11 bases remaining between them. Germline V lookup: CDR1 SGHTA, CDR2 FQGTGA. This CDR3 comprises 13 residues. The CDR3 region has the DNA TGTGCCAGCTCCTACAGGGTCCAAGAGACCCAGTACTTC. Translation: CASSYRVQETQYF.

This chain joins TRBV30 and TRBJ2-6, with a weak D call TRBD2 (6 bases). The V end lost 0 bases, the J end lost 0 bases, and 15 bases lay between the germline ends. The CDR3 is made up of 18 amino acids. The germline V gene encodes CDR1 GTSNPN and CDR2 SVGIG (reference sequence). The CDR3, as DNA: TGTGCCTGGAGTGTTTTCGGGGGAACCCTCTCTGGGGCCAACGTCCTGACTTTC. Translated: CAWSVFGGTLSGANVLTF.

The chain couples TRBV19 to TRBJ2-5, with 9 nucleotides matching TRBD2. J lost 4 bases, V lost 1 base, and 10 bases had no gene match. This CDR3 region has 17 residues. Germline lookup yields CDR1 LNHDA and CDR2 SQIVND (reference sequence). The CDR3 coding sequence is TGTGCCAGTAGTATAGGAGGGTTGGCGGGGGGGCCAGAGACCCAGTACTTC. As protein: CASSIGGLAGGPETQYF.

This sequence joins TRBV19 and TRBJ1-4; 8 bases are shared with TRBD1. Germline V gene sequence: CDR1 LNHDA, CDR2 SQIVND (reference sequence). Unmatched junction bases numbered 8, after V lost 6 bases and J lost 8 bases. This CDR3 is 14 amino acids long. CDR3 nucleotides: TGTGCCAGTAGCGGACAGGGTTTGGGAGAAAAACTGTTTTTT. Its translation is CASSGQGLGEKLFF.

CDR3 bases: TGTGCCACCAGCAGAGATAGGTGGGCATTGGACACTGAAGCTTTCTTT. Translating it yields CATSRDRWALDTEAFF. This chain links TRBV15 with TRBJ1-1; D gene ambiguous. CDR1 and CDR2 from the germline V gene are LNHNV and YYDKDF (reference sequence). This CDR3 has 16 residues. The V and J ends lost 0 bases and 3 bases respectively, with 14 bases between them.

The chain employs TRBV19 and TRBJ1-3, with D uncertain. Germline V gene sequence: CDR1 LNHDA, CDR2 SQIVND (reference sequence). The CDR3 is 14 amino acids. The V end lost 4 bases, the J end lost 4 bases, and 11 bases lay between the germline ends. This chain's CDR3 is CASSTSPGGNTIYF. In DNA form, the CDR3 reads TGTGCCAGTAGTACTTCCCCGGGGGGAAACACCATATATTTT.

The CDR3 nucleotides read TGTGCCAGCAGCCCCCCTCGGAGGGACCAGTACTTC. Its protein is CASSPPRRDQYF. J is TRBJ2-5 and V is TRBV11-2; D is possibly TRBD2 (6 bases). Trimming pared 5 bases from V and 10 bases from J, leaving 14 bases between. This CDR3 has 12 amino acids. Per germline, CDR1 SGHAT and CDR2 FQNNGV.

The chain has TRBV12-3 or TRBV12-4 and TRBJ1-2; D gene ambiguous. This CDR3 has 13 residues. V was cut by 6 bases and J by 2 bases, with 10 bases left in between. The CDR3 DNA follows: TGTGCCAGCAGGGCTGGTTGGAACTATGGCTACACCTTC. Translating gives CASRAGWNYGYTF.

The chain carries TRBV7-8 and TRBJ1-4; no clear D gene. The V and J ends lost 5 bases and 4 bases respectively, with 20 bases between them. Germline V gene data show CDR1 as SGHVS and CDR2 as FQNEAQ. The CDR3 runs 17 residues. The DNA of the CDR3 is TGTGCCAGCAGCAGAGATATTGGGCTGGGTGGTAATGAAAAACTGTTTTTT. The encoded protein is CASSRDIGLGGNEKLFF.

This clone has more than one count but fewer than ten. The CDR3 protein is CASSSGDFGYRSPLHF. The CDR3 bases are TGTGCCAGCAGTTCGGGGGACTTCGGATATCGTTCACCCCTCCACTTT. The J gene is TRBJ1-6, the V gene TRBV6-6; maybe TRBD1 (5 bases). Trimming left V 4 bases short and J 9 bases short, with 19 bases between. The CDR3 has 16 amino acids. Germline V CDR1 and CDR2: MNHNY, SVGAGI (reference sequence).

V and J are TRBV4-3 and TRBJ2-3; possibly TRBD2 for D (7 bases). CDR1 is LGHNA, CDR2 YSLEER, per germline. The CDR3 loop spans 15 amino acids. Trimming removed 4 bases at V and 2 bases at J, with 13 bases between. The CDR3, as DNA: TGCGCCAGCAGCCTTGGGGGGGGCTACACAGATACGCAGTATTTT. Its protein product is CASSLGGGYTDTQYF.

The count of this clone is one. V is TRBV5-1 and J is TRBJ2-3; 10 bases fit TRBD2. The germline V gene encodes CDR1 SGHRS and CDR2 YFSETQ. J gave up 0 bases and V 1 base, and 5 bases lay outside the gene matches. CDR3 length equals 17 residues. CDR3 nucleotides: TGCGCCAGCAGCTTGAGGACTAGCGGCCAAAGCACAGATACGCAGTATTTT. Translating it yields CASSLRTSGQSTDTQYF.

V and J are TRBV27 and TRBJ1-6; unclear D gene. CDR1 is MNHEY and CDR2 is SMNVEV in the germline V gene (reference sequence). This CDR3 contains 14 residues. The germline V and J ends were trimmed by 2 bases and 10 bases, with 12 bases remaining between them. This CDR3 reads CASSLTVLVSPLHF. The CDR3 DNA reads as TGTGCCAGCAGTTTAACAGTTTTGGTCTCACCCCTCCACTTT.

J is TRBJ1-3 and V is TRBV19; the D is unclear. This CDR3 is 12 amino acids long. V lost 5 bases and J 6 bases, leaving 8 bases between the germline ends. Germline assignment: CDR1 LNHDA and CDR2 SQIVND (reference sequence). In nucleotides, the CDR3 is TGTGCCAGTAGTCCCTCGGTAAACACCATATATTTT. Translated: CASSPSVNTIYF.

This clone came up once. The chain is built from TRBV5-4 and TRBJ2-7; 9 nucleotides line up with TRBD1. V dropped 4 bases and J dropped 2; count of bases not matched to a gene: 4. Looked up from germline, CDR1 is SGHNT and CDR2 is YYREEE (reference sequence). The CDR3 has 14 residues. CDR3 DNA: TGTGCCAGCAGCCCACGACAGGGGGCCTACGAGCAGTACTTC. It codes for CASSPRQGAYEQYF. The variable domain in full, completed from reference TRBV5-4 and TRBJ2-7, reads ETGVTQSPTHLIKTRGQQVTLRCSSQSGHNTVSWYQQALGQGPQFIFQYYREEENGRGNFPPRFSGLQFPNYSSELNVNALELDDSALYLCASSPRQGAYEQYFGPGTRLTVT.

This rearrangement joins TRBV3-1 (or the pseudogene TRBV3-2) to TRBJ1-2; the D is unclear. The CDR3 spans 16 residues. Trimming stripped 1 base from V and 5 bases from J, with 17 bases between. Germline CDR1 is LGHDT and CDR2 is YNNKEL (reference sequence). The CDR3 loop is CASSQGGRRGSYGYTF. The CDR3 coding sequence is TGTGCCAGCAGCCAAGGCGGGCGGCGGGGTTCTTATGGCTACACCTTC.

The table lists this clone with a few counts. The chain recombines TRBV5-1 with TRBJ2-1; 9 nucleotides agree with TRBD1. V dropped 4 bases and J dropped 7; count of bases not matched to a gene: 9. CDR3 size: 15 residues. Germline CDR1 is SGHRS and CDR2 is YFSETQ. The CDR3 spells CASSPYGDRANEQFF. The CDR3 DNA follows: TGCGCCAGCAGCCCTTACGGGGACAGGGCTAATGAGCAGTTCTTC.

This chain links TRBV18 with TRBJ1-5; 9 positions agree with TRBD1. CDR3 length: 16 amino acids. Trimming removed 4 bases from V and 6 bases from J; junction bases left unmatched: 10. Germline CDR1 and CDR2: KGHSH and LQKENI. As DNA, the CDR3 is TGTGCCAGCTCACTATCCGGGACAGGGATCGCTCAGCCCCAGCATTTT. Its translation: CASSLSGTGIAQPQHF.

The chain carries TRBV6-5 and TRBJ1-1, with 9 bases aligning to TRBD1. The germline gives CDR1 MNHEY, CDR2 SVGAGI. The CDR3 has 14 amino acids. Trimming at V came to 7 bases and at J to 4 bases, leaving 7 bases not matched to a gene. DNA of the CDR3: TGTGCCAGCACCCCGGACAGGGGAAGCACTGAAGCTTTCTTT. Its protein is CASTPDRGSTEAFF.

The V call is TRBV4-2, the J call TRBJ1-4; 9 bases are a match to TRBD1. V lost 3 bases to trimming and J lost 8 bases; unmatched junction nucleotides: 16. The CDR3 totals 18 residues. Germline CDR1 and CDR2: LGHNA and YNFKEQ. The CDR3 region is CASSQLRAGTGSGEKLFF. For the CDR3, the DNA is TGTGCCAGCAGCCAGCTTCGAGCCGGGACAGGGAGTGGAGAAAAACTGTTTTTT.

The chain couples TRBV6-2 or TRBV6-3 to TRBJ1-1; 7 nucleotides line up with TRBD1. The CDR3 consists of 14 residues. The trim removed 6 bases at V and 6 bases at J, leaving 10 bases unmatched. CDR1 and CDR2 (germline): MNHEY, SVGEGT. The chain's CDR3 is CASSRTGRRPEAFF. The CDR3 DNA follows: TGTGCCAGCAGCCGGACAGGAAGACGGCCTGAAGCTTTCTTT.

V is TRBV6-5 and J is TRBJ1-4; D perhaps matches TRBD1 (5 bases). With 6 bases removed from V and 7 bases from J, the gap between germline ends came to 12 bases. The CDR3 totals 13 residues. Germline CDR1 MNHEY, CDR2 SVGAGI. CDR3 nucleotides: TGTGCCAGCAGCGTGCGGGGCCCTGAAAAACTGTTTTTT. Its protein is CASSVRGPEKLFF.

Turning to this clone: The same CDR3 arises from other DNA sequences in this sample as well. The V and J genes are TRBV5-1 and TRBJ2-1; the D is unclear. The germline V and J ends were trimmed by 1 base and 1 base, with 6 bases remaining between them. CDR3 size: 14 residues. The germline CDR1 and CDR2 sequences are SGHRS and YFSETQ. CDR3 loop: CASSLPGSYNEQFF. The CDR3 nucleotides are TGCGCCAGCAGCTTGCCAGGATCCTACAATGAGCAGTTCTTC. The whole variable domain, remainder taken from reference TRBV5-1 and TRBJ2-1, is KAGVTQTPRYLIKTRGQQVTLSCSPISGHRSVSWYQQTPGQGLQFLFEYFSETQRNKGNFPGRFSGRQFSNSRSEMNVSTLELGDSALYLCASSLPGSYNEQFFGPGTRLTVL.

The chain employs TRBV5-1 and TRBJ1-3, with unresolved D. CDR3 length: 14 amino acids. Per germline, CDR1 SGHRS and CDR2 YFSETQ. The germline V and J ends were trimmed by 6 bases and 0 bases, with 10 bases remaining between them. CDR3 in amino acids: CASTLDLSGNTIYF. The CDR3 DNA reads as TGCGCCAGCACCCTAGACCTCTCTGGAAACACCATATATTTT.